A single sample is the source of the 30 T cell receptor beta chains below, sequenced in a study of cytomegalovirus exposure and HLA in healthy donors. It was with 60 Vbeta and 13 Jbeta primers that the PCR ran. Clones were read by immunoSEQ multiplex PCR, and TCRdb kept only the in-frame ones, dropping some. The data hold some 130,000 clones, with more than 70% observed a single time. The specimen sequenced was PBMCs. The source of these receptors is a man in his thirties or forties in good health and CMV-seronegative.

This rearrangement joins TRBV9 to TRBJ2-1; possible D gene TRBD2, 6 bases. CDR3 length: 16 amino acids. V was trimmed by 3 bases and J by 2 bases, leaving 15 bases between them. CDR1 and CDR2 from the germline V gene are SGDLS and YYNGEE. This CDR3 reads CASSGGWDSTYNEQFF. In DNA, the CDR3 is TGTGCCAGCAGCGGGGGGTGGGACTCCACCTACAATGAGCAGTTCTTC.

The chain carries TRBV18 and TRBJ2-7, with a weak D call TRBD1 (6 bases). CDR3 size: 16 residues. V was trimmed by 4 bases and J by 6 bases, leaving 22 bases between them. From germline, CDR1 is KGHSH and CDR2 LQKENI. The CDR3 is CASSRSEWGTQGEQYF. CDR3 nucleotide sequence: TGTGCCAGCTCACGTAGCGAGTGGGGGACACAGGGCGAGCAGTACTTC. Using reference TRBV18 and TRBJ2-7 for the parts outside the CDR3, the full variable domain is NAGVMQNPRHLVRRRGQEARLRCSPMKGHSHVYWYRQLPEEGLKFMVYLQKENIIDESGMPKERFSAEFPKEGPSILRIQQVVRGDSAAYFCASSRSEWGTQGEQYFGPGTRLTVT.

This chain links TRBV6-1 with TRBJ1-1; D is possibly TRBD1 (6 bases). Between the trimmed V and J ends, which lost 10 bases and 5 bases, there was a span of 20 bases. CDR3 length equals 14 residues. Germline V gene data show CDR1 as MNHNS and CDR2 as SASEGT. The DNA for the CDR3 is TGTGCCACCTCGATAGAAGGGGGAAGAACTGAAGCTTTCTTT. Translated: CATSIEGGRTEAFF.

This clone occurred a few times. This sequence joins TRBV27 and TRBJ2-7, with TRBD1 matching over 8 bases. Germline V gene data show CDR1 as MNHEY and CDR2 as SMNVEV (reference sequence). This CDR3 spans 14 amino acids. V was pared by 3 bases and J by 4 bases, with 5 bases of the junction left unmatched. CDR3 coding DNA: TGTGCCAGCAGTTTTGGACAGGGACCATACGAGCAGTACTTC. Translated, it gives CASSFGQGPYEQYF.

Only a few counts were recorded for this clone. The V call is TRBV6-6, the J call TRBJ1-1; D is uncertain. The CDR3 totals 14 residues. The germline V and J ends were trimmed by 6 bases and 0 bases, with 11 bases remaining between them. Per the germline V gene, CDR1 is MNHNY and CDR2 is SVGAGI (reference sequence). The CDR3 sequence: CASSRGSMNTEAFF. The DNA for the CDR3 is TGTGCCAGCAGCCGCGGGTCTATGAACACTGAAGCTTTCTTT.

This clone was seen a single time. This chain links TRBV5-6 with TRBJ1-5; TRBD1 matches at 12 bases. J was trimmed by 7 bases and V by 5 bases; bases with no gene match: 10. The CDR3 contains 16 residues. The germline V gene encodes CDR1 SGHDT and CDR2 YYEEEE. CDR3 DNA sequence: TGTGCCAGCAGTTATACGGGACAGGGGGCAAGACAGCCCCAGCATTTT. Residues: CASSYTGQGARQPQHF.

Written as DNA, the CDR3 is TGTGCCAGCAGCTTCTCTAGCCAGAACACCGGGGAGCTGTTTTTT. Translated: CASSFSSQNTGELFF. The chain combines TRBV7-2 with TRBJ2-2, with D possibly being TRBD2 (5 bases). Trimming removed 3 bases at V and 1 base at J, with 9 bases between. The CDR3 totals 15 residues. Germline loops: CDR1 SGHTA, CDR2 FQGNSA. Looking up the rest from reference TRBV7-2 and TRBJ2-2 gives the full variable domain: GAGVSQSPSNKVTEKGKDVELRCDPISGHTALYWYRQSLGQGLEFLIYFQGNSAPDKSGLPSDRFSAERTGGSVSTLTIQRTQQEDSAVYLCASSFSSQNTGELFFGEGSRLTVL.

V usage is TRBV19 and J usage is TRBJ1-5, with 9 bases fitting TRBD1. The V and J ends lost 7 bases and 4 bases, in that order; junction bases with no gene match: 5. The CDR3 sequence is 14 residues long. CDR1 is LNHDA and CDR2 is SQIVND in the germline V gene (reference sequence). The CDR3 sequence: CASTPGQGNQPQHF. The CDR3 DNA reads TGTGCCAGTACCCCGGGACAGGGAAATCAGCCCCAGCATTTT.

This clone is a singleton in its sample. The chain joins TRBV4-1 to TRBJ1-4, with D possibly TRBD1 on 6 matching bases. Germline V gene lookup returns CDR1 MGHRA and CDR2 YSYEKL. CDR3 length equals 16 residues. The germline V and J ends were trimmed by 2 bases and 0 bases, with 10 bases remaining between them. The DNA for the CDR3 is TGCGCCAGCAGCCAACTTCGACAGGCAACTAATGAAAAACTGTTTTTT. The encoded protein is CASSQLRQATNEKLFF.

The rearrangement uses TRBV6-5 and TRBJ1-1; maybe TRBD1 (5 bases). The CDR3 sequence is 13 residues long. The germline V gene has CDR1 MNHEY and CDR2 SVGAGI. Deletions cut 7 bases from V and 4 bases from J, with 13 bases between. CDR3 sequence (DNA): TGTGCCAGCACAATTTCAGGGCCCACTGAAGCTTTCTTT. This translates into CASTISGPTEAFF.

The chain employs TRBV5-6 and TRBJ2-7, with TRBD2 identical over 15 bases. With 3 bases clipped from V and 3 bases from J, the junction kept 4 bases outside the gene matches. The CDR3 is made up of 16 amino acids. The germline V gene has CDR1 SGHDT and CDR2 YYEEEE. CDR3 nucleotides: TGTGCCAGCAGCTATGGGACTAGCGGGAGGTTCTACGAGCAGTACTTC. Protein: CASSYGTSGRFYEQYF.

V usage is TRBV12-5 and J usage is TRBJ2-7, with 9 bases matching TRBD1. Germline V CDR1 and CDR2: LGHNT, FRNRAP. This CDR3 spans 16 amino acids. V shed 1 base, J shed 6 bases, and the junction held 10 bases outside the gene matches. The CDR3 sequence is CASGLGTGAHLFEQYF. The CDR3 DNA reads TGTGCTAGTGGTTTGGGGACAGGGGCCCACTTGTTCGAGCAGTACTTC.

The V gene is TRBV7-9, the J gene TRBJ2-7, with unresolved D. V gave up 3 bases and J gave up 0 bases, with 15 bases separating them. The CDR3 length is 16 residues. Germline assignment: CDR1 SEHNR and CDR2 FQNEAQ (reference sequence). CDR3 sequence: CASSFNGQQSSYEQYF. CDR3 sequence (DNA): TGTGCCAGCAGCTTTAACGGTCAACAGAGCTCCTACGAGCAGTACTTC.

This chain uses TRBV28 with TRBJ2-4; TRBD1 matches 8 bases. Germline CDR1 MDHEN, CDR2 SYDVKM. CDR3 length equals 15 residues. After removal of 4 bases from V and 10 bases from J, the junction contained 12 bases not matched to a gene. The CDR3 here is CASSSIRQGTLIQYF. In DNA form, the CDR3 reads TGTGCCAGCAGTTCAATACGACAGGGGACTCTTATTCAGTACTTC.

The chain has TRBV5-1 and TRBJ2-1; TRBD2 might be the D (5 bases). Germline CDR1 SGHRS, CDR2 YFSETQ. The CDR3 covers 19 residues. V lost 2 bases, J lost 0 bases, and 21 bases lay in between. This chain's CDR3 is CASSFQVRAAPSSYNEQFF. DNA of the CDR3: TGCGCCAGCAGCTTCCAGGTCAGAGCGGCCCCGAGCTCCTACAATGAGCAGTTCTTC.

The gene calls are TRBV5-1 and TRBJ2-3, with TRBD2 matching over 10 bases. Germline V gene lookup returns CDR1 SGHRS and CDR2 YFSETQ. V gave up 0 bases and J gave up 3 bases; unmatched junction bases: 4. The CDR3 length is 16 residues. This CDR3 is CASSLGSGRATDTQYF. The CDR3 DNA sequence: TGCGCCAGCAGCTTGGGGAGCGGGAGGGCGACAGATACGCAGTATTTT.

A single count supports this clone. The gene calls are TRBV10-3 and TRBJ2-7; maybe TRBD2 (6 bases). V lost 0 bases, J lost 3 bases, and 12 bases lay in between. Germline CDR1 and CDR2: ENHRY and SYGVKD. This CDR3 comprises 15 residues. Here the CDR3 reads CAISESAGHSYEQYF. The CDR3 DNA reads as TGTGCCATCAGTGAGTCGGCGGGGCACAGCTACGAGCAGTACTTC.

The table lists this clone with a count of one. This chain joins TRBV21-1 and TRBJ2-7; TRBD2 is taken as the D call from the table, unchecked against the DNA. TRBV21-1 is annotated as a pseudogene. CDR3 length: 13 amino acids. The DNA for the CDR3 is TGTGCCAGCCTAAAGCGGGGGCCAGGGGAGCAGTACTTC. It codes for CASLKRGPGEQYF.

The chain links TRBV5-8 to TRBJ1-1; D is uncertain. The CDR3 runs 13 residues. Trimming removed 6 bases at V and 6 bases at J, with 15 bases between. Germline CDR1 reads SGHTS; CDR2 reads YDEGEE. CDR3 DNA sequence: TGTGCCAGCACCCCGGACTCCTACGCTGAAGCTTTCTTT. The encoded protein is CASTPDSYAEAFF.

The J gene is TRBJ1-1, the V gene TRBV29-1; D possibly corresponds to TRBD1 (5 bases). The CDR3 contains 11 residues. The germline gives CDR1 SQVTM, CDR2 ANQGSEA. Trimming stripped 7 bases from V and 3 bases from J, with 9 bases between. In DNA form, the CDR3 reads TGCAGCGCAGGACACTACACTGAAGCTTTCTTT. This codes for CSAGHYTEAFF.

The J gene is TRBJ2-3, the V gene TRBV23-1; 7 nucleotides match TRBD2. TRBV23-1 is classed as an ORF, of uncertain function. V was pared by 3 bases and J by 1 base, with 4 bases of the junction left unmatched. This CDR3 has 15 residues. The CDR3 protein is CASSHGAGRTDTQYF. The CDR3 DNA is TGCGCCAGCAGTCATGGAGCGGGACGCACAGATACGCAGTATTTT.

The genes are TRBV5-5 and TRBJ2-1; maybe TRBD2 (5 bases). CDR1 SGHKS and CDR2 YYEKEE come from the germline V gene (reference sequence). This CDR3 comprises 13 residues. V lost 4 bases, J lost 6 bases, and 11 bases lay in between. In DNA, the CDR3 is TGTGCCAGCAGCCCCGACTACCTCAATGAGCAGTTCTTC. Protein product: CASSPDYLNEQFF.

This chain uses TRBV28 with TRBJ1-4; the D gene is possibly TRBD1 (6 bases). Per germline, CDR1 MDHEN and CDR2 SYDVKM. Trimming stripped 7 bases from V and 7 bases from J, with 16 bases between. There are 14 residues in the CDR3. CDR3 coding DNA: TGTGCCAGCACGAAACAGGGTTTCAGTGAAAAACTGTTTTTT. Protein sequence: CASTKQGFSEKLFF. Full variable domain (remainder filled in from reference TRBV28 and TRBJ1-4): DVKVTQSSRYLVKRTGEKVFLECVQDMDHENMFWYRQDPGLGLRLIYFSYDVKMKEKGDIPEGYSVSREKKERFSLILESASTNQTSMYLCASTKQGFSEKLFFGSGTQLSVL.

The chain employs TRBV19 and TRBJ2-6; D call uncertain. The V and J ends lost 4 bases and 3 bases respectively, with 7 bases between them. The CDR3 spans 14 residues. CDR1 LNHDA and CDR2 SQIVND come from the germline V gene (reference sequence). The CDR3 here is CASSTMSGANVLTF. DNA of the CDR3: TGTGCCAGTAGTACCATGAGTGGGGCCAACGTCCTGACTTTC.

The chain is built from TRBV18 and TRBJ1-1; TRBD1 matches at 8 bases. Germline values: CDR1 KGHSH, CDR2 LQKENI. The J segment lost 3 bases and the V segment lost 3 bases, leaving 3 bases of the junction unmatched. This CDR3 contains 14 residues. The CDR3 DNA is TGTGCCAGCTCACCCCAGGACAGGGACACTGAAGCTTTCTTT. This sequence encodes CASSPQDRDTEAFF.

This chain links TRBV6-5 with TRBJ2-7; D is unclear. V lost 2 bases and J 3 bases, leaving 14 bases between the germline ends. Germline assignment: CDR1 MNHEY and CDR2 SVGAGI. CDR3 length equals 15 residues. The CDR3, as DNA: TGTGCCAGCAGTTACGGCGATAGCTCATTCTACGAGCAGTACTTC. Its translation: CASSYGDSSFYEQYF.

The rearrangement joins TRBV7-9 to TRBJ2-6, with a possible D match to TRBD1 (5 bases). V was pared by 4 bases and J by 0 bases, with 13 bases between. The CDR3 is made up of 17 amino acids. CDR1 and CDR2 (germline): SEHNR, FQNEAQ (reference sequence). The CDR3 loop is CASSSVSGISGANVLTF. As DNA, the CDR3 is TGTGCCAGCAGCTCAGTTTCAGGGATCTCTGGGGCCAACGTCCTGACTTTC. Complete variable domain (other parts from reference TRBV7-9 and TRBJ2-6): DTGVSQNPRHKITKRGQNVTFRCDPISEHNRLYWYRQTLGQGPEFLTYFQNEAQLEKSRLLSDRFSAERPKGSFSTLEIQRTEQGDSAMYLCASSSVSGISGANVLTFGAGSRLTVL.

CDR3 residues: CASRHGQGVYEQYF. CDR3 bases: TGCGCCAGCAGACACGGACAGGGGGTTTACGAGCAGTACTTC. The rearrangement joins TRBV10-2 to TRBJ2-7; TRBD1 matches at 10 bases. J gave up 4 bases and V 6 bases, and 6 bases lay outside the gene matches. The CDR3 has 14 residues. CDR1 is WSHSY and CDR2 is SAAADI in the germline V gene.

The genes are TRBV7-6 and TRBJ2-3; tentative D call: TRBD1 (5 bases). V was trimmed by 1 base and J by 2 bases, leaving 10 bases between them. The CDR3 is made up of 15 amino acids. CDR1 is SGHVS and CDR2 is FNYEAQ in the germline V gene. CDR3 in DNA: TGTGCCAGCAGCTTAGGGGGCCTATCCACAGATACGCAGTATTTT. It encodes CASSLGGLSTDTQYF.

V and J are TRBV12-5 and TRBJ2-5, with D possibly being TRBD2 (6 bases). V was clipped by 0 bases and J by 4 bases, with 6 bases between them. This CDR3 has 13 amino acids. Germline V gene sequence: CDR1 LGHNT, CDR2 FRNRAP. The CDR3 reads CASGLVAGETQYF. The DNA of the CDR3 is TGTGCTAGTGGTTTGGTAGCGGGAGAGACCCAGTACTTC.